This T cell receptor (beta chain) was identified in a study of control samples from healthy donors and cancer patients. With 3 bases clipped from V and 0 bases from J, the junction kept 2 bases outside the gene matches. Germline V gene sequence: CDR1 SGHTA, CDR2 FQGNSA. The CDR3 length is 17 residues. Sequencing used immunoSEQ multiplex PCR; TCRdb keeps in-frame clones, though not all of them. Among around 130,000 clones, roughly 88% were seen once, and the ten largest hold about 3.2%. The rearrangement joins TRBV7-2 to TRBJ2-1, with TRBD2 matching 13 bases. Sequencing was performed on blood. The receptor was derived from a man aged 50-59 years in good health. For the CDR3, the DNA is TGTGCCAGCAGCTTGACTAGCGGGGGGACCTCCTACAATGAGCAGTTCTTC. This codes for CASSLTSGGTSYNEQFF. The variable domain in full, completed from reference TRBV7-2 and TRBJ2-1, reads GAGVSQSPSNKVTEKGKDVELRCDPISGHTALYWYRQSLGQGLEFLIYFQGNSAPDKSGLPSDRFSAERTGGSVSTLTIQRTQQEDSAVYLCASSLTSGGTSYNEQFFGPGTRLTVL.